This TCR beta chain was captured by sequencing in a study of blood T cell repertoires in COVID-19. The overall study: The United States, Italy and Spain were the sources of the acute and convalescent COVID-19 samples. PBMCs, B-cell-depleted T cells, or T cells were the source of the cDNA or gDNA that made up the material.

V trimming: 4 bases; J trimming: 3 bases; junction bases outside the gene matches: 2. CDR1 and CDR2 from the germline V gene are LGHNA and YSLEER. The CDR3 runs to 15 residues. The authors' processing: How many nucleated cells were present was estimated from reference gene primer amplification. Assay used: immunoSEQ multiplex PCR; TCRdb lists only in-frame clones, some missing. V, J and clone size are taken as reported in that table, and D and trimming were inferred from the DNA itself. In the table there are about 150,000 clones, around nine tenths of which are singletons. This clone has only one observation.

The chain is built from TRBV4-3 and TRBJ2-5; 13 bases line up with TRBD2. This receptor was obtained from a man in his fifties or sixties who had recovered from COVID-19. Sequencing was carried out using peripheral blood. The CDR3 spells CASSRGLAGKETQYF. The CDR3 DNA is TGCGCCAGCAGCCGGGGACTAGCGGGAAAAGAGACCCAGTACTTC.